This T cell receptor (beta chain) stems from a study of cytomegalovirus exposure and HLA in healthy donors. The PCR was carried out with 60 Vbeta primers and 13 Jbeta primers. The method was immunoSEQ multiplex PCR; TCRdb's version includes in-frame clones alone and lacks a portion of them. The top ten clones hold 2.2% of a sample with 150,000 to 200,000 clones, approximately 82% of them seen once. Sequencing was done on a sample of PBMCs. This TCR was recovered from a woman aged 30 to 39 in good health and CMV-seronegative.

The chain's CDR3 is CASSLPGQNTEAFF. The CDR3 DNA reads as TGTGCCAGCAGCCTACCGGGACAGAACACTGAAGCTTTCTTT. The chain combines TRBV14 with TRBJ1-1; D possibly corresponds to TRBD1 (6 bases). The germline gives CDR1 SGHDN, CDR2 FVKESK. Trimming shortened V by 4 bases and J by 1 base, and 10 bases separated the two germline ends. The CDR3 totals 14 residues.